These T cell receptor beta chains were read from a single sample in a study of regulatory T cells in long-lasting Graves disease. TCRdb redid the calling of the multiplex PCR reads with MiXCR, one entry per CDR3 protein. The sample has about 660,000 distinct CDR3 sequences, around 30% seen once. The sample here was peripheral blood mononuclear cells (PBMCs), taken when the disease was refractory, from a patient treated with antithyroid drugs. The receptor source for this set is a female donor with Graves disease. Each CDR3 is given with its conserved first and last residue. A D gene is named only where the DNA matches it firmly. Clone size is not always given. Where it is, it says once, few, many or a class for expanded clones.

CDR3aa: CASSQVGLAGGPSSYEQYF
CDR3nt: TGTGCCAGCAGCCAAGTCGGACTAGCGGGAGGGCCTTCCTCCTACGAGCAGTACTTC
d_gene: TRBD2
v_gene: TRBV3-1
j_gene: TRBJ2-7
len: 19
abundance: few

CDR3aa: CASSHYGGGQPQETQYF
CDR3nt: TGCGCCAGCAGCCACTACGGGGGAGGGCAACCCCAAGAGACCCAGTACTTC
d_gene: TRBD2
v_gene: TRBV4-1
j_gene: TRBJ2-5
len: 17
abundance: NA

CDR3aa: CASSLMVGYGYTF
CDR3nt: TGCGCCAGCAGCTTGATGGTGGGGTATGGCTACACCTTC
d_gene: NA
v_gene: TRBV5-1
j_gene: TRBJ1-2
len: 13
abundance: NA

CDR3aa: CASSQVGANYGYTF
CDR3nt: TGTGCCAGCAGCCAAGTGGGGGCGAACTATGGCTACACCTTC
d_gene: NA
v_gene: TRBV28
j_gene: TRBJ1-2
len: 14
abundance: NA

CDR3aa: CASSEAGQGARGNQPQHF
CDR3nt: TGTGCCAGCAGTGAAGCGGGACAGGGGGCGCGTGGCAATCAGCCCCAGCATTTT
d_gene: TRBD1
v_gene: TRBV2
j_gene: TRBJ1-5
len: 18
abundance: NA

CDR3aa: CAWREQGAAEAFF
CDR3nt: TGTGCCTGGAGGGAACAGGGGGCGGCTGAAGCTTTCTTT
d_gene: TRBD1
v_gene: TRBV30
j_gene: TRBJ1-1
len: 13
abundance: NA

CDR3aa: CASSKTGGGGQETQYF
CDR3nt: TGTGCCAGCAGCAAAACAGGGGGCGGGGGACAAGAGACCCAGTACTTC
d_gene: TRBD1
v_gene: TRBV11-2
j_gene: TRBJ2-5
len: 16
abundance: NA

CDR3aa: CAWSVPVGGYEQYF
CDR3nt: TGTGCCTGGAGTGTTCCTGTGGGTGGCTACGAGCAGTACTTC
d_gene: NA
v_gene: TRBV30
j_gene: TRBJ2-7
len: 14
abundance: few

CDR3aa: CASSLGDTPNYEQYF
CDR3nt: TGTGCCAGCAGCTTAGGCGACACACCTAACTACGAGCAGTACTTC
d_gene: NA
v_gene: TRBV11-2
j_gene: TRBJ2-7
len: 15
abundance: many

CDR3aa: CASNLGQTNSPLHF
CDR3nt: TGTGCCAGCAACCTAGGACAGACGAATTCACCCCTCCACTTT
d_gene: NA
v_gene: TRBV6-1
j_gene: TRBJ1-6
len: 14
abundance: many

CDR3aa: CASSLAREANEKLFF
CDR3nt: TGTGCCAGCAGCTTGGCCCGGGAGGCTAATGAAAAACTGTTTTTT
d_gene: NA
v_gene: TRBV5-6
j_gene: TRBJ1-4
len: 15
abundance: NA

CDR3aa: CASSLDPGQGTERYF
CDR3nt: TGTGCCAGCAGCTTAGACCCGGGACAGGGGACCGAGCGGTACTTC
d_gene: TRBD1
v_gene: TRBV5-6
j_gene: TRBJ2-7
len: 15
abundance: NA

CDR3aa: CASSGGQGLANQPQHF
CDR3nt: TGTGCCAGTAGTGGAGGACAGGGGTTAGCTAATCAGCCCCAGCATTTT
d_gene: TRBD1
v_gene: TRBV19
j_gene: TRBJ1-5
len: 16
abundance: NA

CDR3aa: CASSPPGQGATGYTF
CDR3nt: TGCGCCAGCAGCCCCCCGGGACAGGGGGCGACGGGCTACACCTTC
d_gene: TRBD1
v_gene: TRBV5-1
j_gene: TRBJ1-2
len: 15
abundance: few

CDR3aa: CASSPGQGSYQPQHF
CDR3nt: TGCGCCAGCAGTCCTGGACAGGGGTCGTATCAGCCCCAGCATTTT
d_gene: TRBD1
v_gene: TRBV5-1
j_gene: TRBJ1-5
len: 15
abundance: NA

CDR3aa: CASSLSMRTGGNQPQHF
CDR3nt: TGTGCCAGCAGTTTATCGATGCGGACAGGGGGGAATCAGCCCCAGCATTTT
d_gene: TRBD1
v_gene: TRBV27
j_gene: TRBJ1-5
len: 17
abundance: NA

CDR3aa: CASSSRGTNIIQYF
CDR3nt: TGTGCCAGCAGCTCCCGGGGGACTAATATCATTCAGTACTTC
d_gene: TRBD2
v_gene: TRBV7-2
j_gene: TRBJ2-4
len: 14
abundance: NA

CDR3aa: CASSNVGLALSYEQYF
CDR3nt: TGTGCCAGCAGCAACGTGGGACTAGCCCTCTCCTACGAGCAGTACTTC
d_gene: TRBD2
v_gene: TRBV11-2
j_gene: TRBJ2-7
len: 16
abundance: NA

CDR3aa: CASSLGVLMFF
CDR3nt: TGTGCCAGCAGCTTAGGAGTCTTAATGTTCTTC
d_gene: NA
v_gene: TRBV11-2
j_gene: TRBJ2-1
len: 11
abundance: NA

CDR3aa: CASSRPGQGGEKLFF
CDR3nt: TGTGCCAGCAGTCGTCCGGGACAGGGAGGTGAAAAACTGTTTTTT
d_gene: TRBD1
v_gene: TRBV6-2/TRBV6-3
j_gene: TRBJ1-4
len: 15
abundance: many

CDR3aa: CASSQRPGSYEQYF
CDR3nt: TGTGCCAGCAGCCAACGGCCGGGGTCCTACGAGCAGTACTTC
d_gene: NA
v_gene: TRBV3-1
j_gene: TRBJ2-7
len: 14
abundance: NA

CDR3aa: CASSFGGSGQETQYF
CDR3nt: TGTGCCAGCAGCTTTGGCGGGAGTGGCCAAGAGACCCAGTACTTC
d_gene: TRBD2
v_gene: TRBV7-9
j_gene: TRBJ2-5
len: 15
abundance: many

CDR3aa: CASRKQVNEKLFF
CDR3nt: TGCGCCAGCAGGAAACAGGTGAATGAAAAACTGTTTTTT
d_gene: NA
v_gene: TRBV5-1
j_gene: TRBJ1-4
len: 13
abundance: once

CDR3aa: CASSWSGRGRGEQYF
CDR3nt: TGTGCCAGCAGTTGGTCGGGCAGGGGGCGCGGCGAGCAGTACTTC
d_gene: TRBD1
v_gene: TRBV28
j_gene: TRBJ2-7
len: 15
abundance: few

CDR3aa: CASHISGYETQYF
CDR3nt: TGTGCCAGTCACATATCAGGGTATGAGACCCAGTACTTC
d_gene: NA
v_gene: TRBV2
j_gene: TRBJ2-5
len: 13
abundance: many

CDR3aa: CASRTSGKNTGELFF
CDR3nt: TGTGCCAGCAGGACTAGCGGCAAGAACACCGGGGAGCTGTTTTTT
d_gene: TRBD2
v_gene: TRBV6-1
j_gene: TRBJ2-2
len: 15
abundance: few

CDR3aa: CASSHDGDYGYTF
CDR3nt: TGTGCCAGCAGCCATGACGGAGACTATGGCTACACCTTC
d_gene: NA
v_gene: TRBV7-9
j_gene: TRBJ1-2
len: 13
abundance: few

CDR3aa: CASFNWGTTNTEAFF
CDR3nt: TGTGCCAGCTTTAACTGGGGGACTACCAACACTGAAGCTTTCTTT
d_gene: NA
v_gene: TRBV2
j_gene: TRBJ1-1
len: 15
abundance: many

CDR3aa: CASTLGQGGYEQYF
CDR3nt: TGTGCCAGCACCCTGGGCCAGGGGGGCTACGAGCAGTACTTC
d_gene: NA
v_gene: TRBV5-4
j_gene: TRBJ2-7
len: 14
abundance: NA

CDR3aa: CASSISRLSYEQYF
CDR3nt: TGTGCCAGTAGTATATCCAGGTTGTCGTACGAGCAGTACTTC
d_gene: NA
v_gene: TRBV19
j_gene: TRBJ2-7
len: 14
abundance: few

CDR3aa: CASSLGEGMNTEAFF
CDR3nt: TGTGCCAGCAGTTTAGGTGAGGGGATGAACACTGAAGCTTTCTTT
d_gene: NA
v_gene: TRBV12-3/TRBV12-4
j_gene: TRBJ1-1
len: 15
abundance: few

CDR3aa: CATSDGQDESGYTF
CDR3nt: TGTGCCACCAGTGATGGACAGGACGAGAGTGGCTACACCTTC
d_gene: TRBD1
v_gene: TRBV24-1
j_gene: TRBJ1-2
len: 14
abundance: many

CDR3aa: CASSGGVVQPQHF
CDR3nt: TGCGCCAGCAGTGGGGGGGTAGTCCAGCCCCAGCATTTT
d_gene: NA
v_gene: TRBV10-2
j_gene: TRBJ1-5
len: 13
abundance: NA

CDR3aa: CASKLTGEAFF
CDR3nt: TGTGCCAGCAAGTTGACAGGTGAAGCTTTCTTT
d_gene: NA
v_gene: TRBV6-1
j_gene: TRBJ1-1
len: 11
abundance: NA

CDR3aa: CAWDGGRGQIEQYF
CDR3nt: TGTGCCTGGGACGGGGGCAGGGGGCAAATCGAGCAGTACTTC
d_gene: TRBD1
v_gene: TRBV30
j_gene: TRBJ2-7
len: 14
abundance: NA

CDR3aa: CATPRYMSSYEQYF
CDR3nt: TGTGCCACTCCAAGGTACATGAGCTCCTACGAGCAGTACTTC
d_gene: NA
v_gene: TRBV6-1
j_gene: TRBJ2-7
len: 14
abundance: NA

CDR3aa: CASSPLQGQGTSPLHF
CDR3nt: TGTGCCAGCAGCCCCCTTCAGGGACAGGGGACTTCACCCCTCCACTTT
d_gene: TRBD1
v_gene: TRBV7-9
j_gene: TRBJ1-6
len: 16
abundance: NA

CDR3aa: CASSVSVGLAPETQYF
CDR3nt: TGTGCCAGCAGCGTCTCTGTCGGACTAGCTCCAGAGACCCAGTACTTC
d_gene: TRBD2
v_gene: TRBV9
j_gene: TRBJ2-5
len: 16
abundance: few

CDR3aa: CASRTKRLGQDANYGYTF
CDR3nt: TGTGCCAGCCGTACGAAGCGCCTCGGACAGGACGCTAACTATGGCTACACCTTC
d_gene: TRBD1
v_gene: TRBV6-1
j_gene: TRBJ1-2
len: 18
abundance: NA

CDR3aa: CASSPYRGEETQYF
CDR3nt: TGTGCCAGCAGTCCGTACAGGGGTGAGGAGACCCAGTACTTC
d_gene: TRBD1
v_gene: TRBV12-3/TRBV12-4
j_gene: TRBJ2-5
len: 14
abundance: NA

CDR3aa: CASSYSSRFSSYEQYF
CDR3nt: TGCGCCAGCAGCTACTCTAGCCGGTTTAGCTCCTACGAGCAGTACTTC
d_gene: NA
v_gene: TRBV5-1
j_gene: TRBJ2-7
len: 16
abundance: few

CDR3aa: CASSIGSGRYEQYF
CDR3nt: TGTGCCAGTAGTATTGGTAGCGGGAGGTACGAGCAGTACTTC
d_gene: TRBD2
v_gene: TRBV19
j_gene: TRBJ2-7
len: 14
abundance: NA

CDR3aa: CASSLASTRGLAFF
CDR3nt: TGTGCCAGCAGTTTAGCATCTACGAGGGGGCTAGCTTTCTTT
d_gene: TRBD1
v_gene: TRBV12-3/TRBV12-4
j_gene: TRBJ1-1
len: 14
abundance: few

CDR3aa: CSVEEGPGSYTF
CDR3nt: TGCAGCGTTGAAGAGGGGCCGGGAAGCTACACCTTC
d_gene: NA
v_gene: TRBV29-1
j_gene: TRBJ1-2
len: 12
abundance: NA

CDR3aa: CASSFASGTGSEKLFF
CDR3nt: TGTGCCAGCAGTTTTGCTTCCGGGACAGGGAGTGAAAAACTGTTTTTT
d_gene: TRBD1
v_gene: TRBV12-3/TRBV12-4
j_gene: TRBJ1-4
len: 16
abundance: many

CDR3aa: CASSFRTASSNYGYTF
CDR3nt: TGTGCCAGCAGTTTCAGGACAGCTTCTTCTAACTATGGCTACACCTTC
d_gene: NA
v_gene: TRBV27
j_gene: TRBJ1-2
len: 16
abundance: NA

CDR3aa: CASSISGVKTQYF
CDR3nt: TGTGCCAGTAGTATAAGCGGGGTGAAGACCCAGTACTTC
d_gene: TRBD2
v_gene: TRBV19
j_gene: TRBJ2-5
len: 13
abundance: NA

CDR3aa: CASSLLRYPQHF
CDR3nt: TGTGCCAGCAGCTTGTTACGGTACCCCCAGCATTTT
d_gene: NA
v_gene: TRBV11-2
j_gene: TRBJ1-5
len: 12
abundance: NA

CDR3aa: CASTSGSDTGELFF
CDR3nt: TGTGCCAGCACTAGCGGGAGTGACACCGGGGAGCTGTTTTTT
d_gene: TRBD2
v_gene: TRBV6-2/TRBV6-3
j_gene: TRBJ2-2
len: 14
abundance: once

CDR3aa: CASSYLGQETQYF
CDR3nt: TGTGCCAGCAGTTATCTGGGGCAAGAGACCCAGTACTTC
d_gene: NA
v_gene: TRBV6-5
j_gene: TRBJ2-5
len: 13
abundance: many

CDR3aa: CASSFSVGASNQPQHF
CDR3nt: TGTGCCAGCAGTTTTTCGGTGGGGGCTAGCAATCAGCCCCAGCATTTT
d_gene: NA
v_gene: TRBV12-3/TRBV12-4
j_gene: TRBJ1-5
len: 16
abundance: few

CDR3aa: CASSGRGGNEQFF
CDR3nt: TGTGCCAGCAGCGGGAGGGGGGGAAATGAGCAGTTCTTC
d_gene: TRBD2
v_gene: TRBV2
j_gene: TRBJ2-1
len: 13
abundance: NA

CDR3aa: CASSIDRGGEKLFF
CDR3nt: TGCGCCAGCAGCATCGACAGGGGAGGCGAAAAACTGTTTTTT
d_gene: TRBD1
v_gene: TRBV5-1
j_gene: TRBJ1-4
len: 14
abundance: few

CDR3aa: CASSIWPKWEEAFF
CDR3nt: TGTGCCAGTAGTATTTGGCCCAAGTGGGAGGAAGCTTTCTTT
d_gene: NA
v_gene: TRBV19
j_gene: TRBJ1-1
len: 14
abundance: NA

CDR3aa: CASGRDRLNTEAFF
CDR3nt: TGTGCCAGTGGCCGGGACAGATTGAACACTGAAGCTTTCTTT
d_gene: TRBD1
v_gene: TRBV19
j_gene: TRBJ1-1
len: 14
abundance: NA

CDR3aa: CASHGQIHEQYF
CDR3nt: TGTGCCAGCCACGGACAGATCCACGAGCAGTACTTC
d_gene: NA
v_gene: TRBV2
j_gene: TRBJ2-7
len: 12
abundance: NA

CDR3aa: CASSQGERAFF
CDR3nt: TGCGCCAGCAGCCAAGGGGAACGAGCTTTCTTT
d_gene: NA
v_gene: TRBV4-1
j_gene: TRBJ1-1
len: 11
abundance: NA